This entry lists 15 T cell receptor beta chains sequenced from one sample in a study of CD8+ T cells in alopecia areata. Stated treatment: oral pan-JAK inhibitor, 5-10 mg twice daily. In each case, RNA was isolated and then reverse transcribed into cDNA as the sequencing template. The table came from immunoSEQ multiplex PCR; TCRdb's copy has only in-frame clones and leaves some out. The table shows about 220,000 clones, with roughly 56% occurring only once. The sample consisted of CD4+ T cells sorted from blood, taken at week 4, from a patient treated with tofacitinib. The receptors come from a human donor with alopecia areata.

Of note for this clone: Other DNA sequences in the sample encode the same CDR3. The chain carries TRBV5-1 and TRBJ1-5; D is unclear. Germline loops: CDR1 SGHRS, CDR2 YFSETQ. Trimming took 1 base from V and 4 from J, leaving 6 bases between them. The length of the CDR3 is 13 residues. CDR3 DNA: TGCGCCAGCAGCTTGTCCCCAAATCAGCCCCAGCATTTT. It specifies CASSLSPNQPQHF.

The chain recombines TRBV4-1 with TRBJ2-7; no definite D call. Trimming cost V 1 base and J 7 bases, with 8 bases left between them. Germline CDR1 MGHRA, CDR2 YSYEKL. This CDR3 is 12 amino acids long. The CDR3 coding sequence is TGCGCCAGCAGCCAAGTGCCGACAGAGCAGTACTTC. Encoded protein: CASSQVPTEQYF.

J is TRBJ1-1 and V is TRBV29-1; possibly TRBD1 for D (6 bases). The CDR3 has 14 amino acids. Trimming stripped 8 bases from V and 1 base from J, with 17 bases between. From germline, CDR1 is SQVTM and CDR2 ANQGSEA. The CDR3 coding sequence is TGCAGCAGCGCACCCTCGACAGGGAACACTGAAGCTTTCTTT. Protein: CSSAPSTGNTEAFF.

This clone was detected a few times. This sequence joins TRBV4-1 and TRBJ1-2; TRBD1 might be the D (6 bases). The CDR3 has 14 amino acids. Germline values: CDR1 MGHRA, CDR2 YSYEKL. V shed 0 bases and J shed 7 bases, with 12 bases lying between them. CDR3 residues: CASSQEGGGGGYTF. CDR3 sequence (DNA): TGCGCCAGCAGCCAAGAGGGGGGCGGCGGTGGCTACACCTTC.

J is TRBJ2-3 and V is TRBV9; TRBD1 matches 8 bases. This CDR3 contains 14 residues. Germline trimming cut 4 bases from V and 8 bases from J; bases unmatched to any gene: 9. From germline, CDR1 is SGDLS and CDR2 YYNGEE. The CDR3 region has the DNA TGTGCCAGCAGCCCCCGGACAGGGAGTCTTACGCAGTATTTT. Protein sequence: CASSPRTGSLTQYF. The whole variable domain, remainder taken from reference TRBV9 and TRBJ2-3, is DSGVTQTPKHLITATGQRVTLRCSPRSGDLSVYWYQQSLDQGLQFLIQYYNGEERAKGNILERFSAQQFPDLHSELNLSSLELGDSALYFCASSPRTGSLTQYFGPGTRLTVL.

About this clone: The same CDR3 is also encoded by other DNA sequences in this sample. This chain links TRBV29-1 with TRBJ2-3; D gene uncertain. The length of the CDR3 is 13 residues. CDR1 and CDR2 from the germline V gene are SQVTM and ANQGSEA. With 4 bases removed from V and 0 bases from J, the gap between germline ends came to 8 bases. Here the CDR3 reads CSVAGVSTDTQYF. Written as DNA, the CDR3 is TGCAGCGTTGCTGGGGTTAGCACAGATACGCAGTATTTT.

J is TRBJ1-1 and V is TRBV9; D is ambiguous. Trimming cost V 4 bases and J 1 base, with 11 bases left between them. The CDR3 runs to 14 residues. Germline CDR1 and CDR2: SGDLS and YYNGEE. The CDR3 loop reads CASSKIRGNTEAFF. DNA for the CDR3: TGTGCCAGCAGCAAAATCCGGGGGAACACTGAAGCTTTCTTT.

The chain's CDR3 is CAWSGLGNSYEQYF. The DNA of the CDR3 is TGTGCCTGGAGTGGTCTAGGGAACTCCTACGAGCAGTACTTC. The chain joins TRBV30 to TRBJ2-7, with D uncertain. The ends were cut back, 1 base at V and 0 bases at J, with 10 bases in the middle. Germline V gene sequence: CDR1 GTSNPN, CDR2 SVGIG (reference sequence). This CDR3 region has 14 residues.

The J gene is TRBJ2-7, the V gene TRBV7-2; the D is unclear. CDR1 SGHTA and CDR2 FQGNSA come from the germline V gene. V dropped 2 bases and J dropped 5 bases, with 13 bases sitting between them. This CDR3 has 14 amino acids. CDR3 sequence (DNA): TGTGCCAGCAGCTTACGAGACCGGTTCGACGAGCAGTACTTC. Amino acids: CASSLRDRFDEQYF.

The rearrangement uses TRBV6-1 and TRBJ2-7; 10 bases line up with TRBD2. Germline loops: CDR1 MNHNS, CDR2 SASEGT. J lost 6 bases, V lost 1 base, and 9 bases had no gene match. The CDR3 covers 16 residues. This CDR3 reads CASSEGTSGVLSEQYF. CDR3 coding DNA: TGTGCCAGCAGTGAAGGAACTAGCGGGGTTTTGAGCGAGCAGTACTTC.

The gene calls are TRBV7-2 and TRBJ1-2; D is possibly TRBD1 (5 bases). V lost 1 base, J lost 3 bases, and 9 bases lay in between. The CDR3 is 14 amino acids. The germline CDR1 and CDR2 sequences are SGHTA and FQGNSA. This chain's CDR3 is CASSLGFRDYGYTF. Here the CDR3 DNA reads TGTGCCAGCAGCTTAGGTTTCAGGGACTATGGCTACACCTTC. The whole variable domain, filled in from reference TRBV7-2 and TRBJ1-2, reads GAGVSQSPSNKVTEKGKDVELRCDPISGHTALYWYRQSLGQGLEFLIYFQGNSAPDKSGLPSDRFSAERTGGSVSTLTIQRTQQEDSAVYLCASSLGFRDYGYTFGSGTRLTVV.

This clone was seen once. J is TRBJ2-1 and V is TRBV5-1, with 11 bases identical to TRBD2. The V segment lost 0 bases and the J segment 8 bases; nucleotides outside the gene matches: 4. Germline loops: CDR1 SGHRS, CDR2 YFSETQ. CDR3 size: 15 residues. CDR3 region: CASSLVASGGYEQFF. The CDR3, as DNA: TGCGCCAGCAGCTTGGTGGCTAGCGGGGGGTATGAGCAGTTCTTC.

The chain employs TRBV5-1 and TRBJ1-1; no reliable D call. V was trimmed by 3 bases and J by 0 bases, leaving 9 bases between them. The germline V gene encodes CDR1 SGHRS and CDR2 YFSETQ. The CDR3 contains 14 residues. The CDR3 DNA reads as TGCGCCAGCAGCTCGGCACAGCTGAACACTGAAGCTTTCTTT. This sequence encodes CASSSAQLNTEAFF.

A single count supports this clone. The J gene is TRBJ2-3, the V gene TRBV9; TRBD2 might be the D (6 bases). V gave up 0 bases and J gave up 5 bases, with 19 bases separating them. The CDR3 is 17 amino acids. Germline-derived CDR1 and CDR2 are SGDLS and YYNGEE. CDR3 DNA sequence: TGTGCCAGCAGCGTAGCTTCCGGGCGGGGAGTTGAAGATACGCAGTATTTT. It yields the protein CASSVASGRGVEDTQYF.

The chain has TRBV7-2 and TRBJ2-1, with D maybe TRBD1 (6 bases). Trimming shortened V by 4 bases and J by 15 bases, and 19 bases separated the two germline ends. The CDR3 runs to 13 residues. Germline V lookup: CDR1 SGHTA, CDR2 FQGNSA. The CDR3 DNA is TGTGCCAGCAGCTATGGCCCGGAACAGGGACGGTTCTTC. Protein sequence: CASSYGPEQGRFF.